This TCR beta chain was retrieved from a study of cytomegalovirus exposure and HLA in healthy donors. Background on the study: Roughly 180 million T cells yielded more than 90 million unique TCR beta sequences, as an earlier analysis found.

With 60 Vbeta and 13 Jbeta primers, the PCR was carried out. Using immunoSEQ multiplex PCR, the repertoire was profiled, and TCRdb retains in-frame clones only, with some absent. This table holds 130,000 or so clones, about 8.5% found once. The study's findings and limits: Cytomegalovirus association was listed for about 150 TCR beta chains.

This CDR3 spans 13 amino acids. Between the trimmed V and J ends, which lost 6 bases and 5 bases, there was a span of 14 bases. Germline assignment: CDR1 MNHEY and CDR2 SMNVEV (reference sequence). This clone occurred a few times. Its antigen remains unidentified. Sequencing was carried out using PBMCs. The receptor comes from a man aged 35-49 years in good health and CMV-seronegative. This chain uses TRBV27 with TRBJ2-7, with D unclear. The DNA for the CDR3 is TGTGCCAGCAGCCCTATTTCTGGGCACGAGCAGTACTTC. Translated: CASSPISGHEQYF.